Described below is a single T cell receptor beta chain sequence and its context. Antigen unknown. These data originate in a study of Ad26.COV2.S vaccination and SARS-CoV-2 variants. Overall study findings and caveats: Recipients given vaccine exceeded placebo recipients in spike-specific TCR breadth. Measurements of TCR breadth and depth may have given underestimates of the total T cell responses. Vaccinated and placebo-treated recipients had similar non-spike TCR breadth. In vaccinated individuals, spike-specific CD8+ and CD4+ T cell responses reportedly displayed substantial breadth.

The repertoire was sequenced with immunoSEQ multiplex PCR; TCRdb's copy has only in-frame clones and lacks some. The sample yields about 350,000 clones, about 91% seen once. V dropped 0 bases and J dropped 5 bases, with 5 bases sitting between them. The germline CDR1 and CDR2 sequences are MNHEY and SVGAGI. The CDR3 has 13 amino acids. Source: peripheral blood, taken after recovery from COVID-19. The chain joins TRBV6-5 to TRBJ1-5; the D is unclear. This receptor was identified in a human donor who had recovered from COVID-19. Here the CDR3 reads CASSYSPDQPQHF. The DNA of the CDR3 is TGTGCCAGCAGTTACTCGCCCGATCAGCCCCAGCATTTT.